This TCR beta chain came from a study of blood T cell repertoires in COVID-19. As for the study in general: Samples taken during acute and convalescent COVID-19 were collected in the United States, Italy and Spain. In each case, the material was cDNA or gDNA derived from T cells, B-cell-depleted T cells, or PBMCs.

One Seattle source followed patients from active infection through their disease course. Original methodology: Scientists estimated how many nucleated cells there were by amplifying reference gene primers. Some clones are missing from TCRdb's copy, which holds only in-frame ones; the method was immunoSEQ multiplex PCR. The V and J calls and clone size were taken over from that table, and D and trimming were inferred from the DNA. The repertoire holds approximately 350,000 clones, with more than 70% as singletons. The CDR3 extends over 17 amino acids. V was clipped by 4 bases and J by 6 bases; unmatched bases: 7. The germline gives CDR1 SGHRS, CDR2 YFSETQ.

This sequence joins TRBV5-1 and TRBJ2-1, with 16 positions matching TRBD2. Specimen: peripheral blood. This TCR was sampled from a woman younger than 45 with COVID-19, enrolled during active disease. CDR3 in DNA: TGCGCCAGCAGCCCGGGGACTAGCGGGGGGGCCGTCAATGAGCAGTTCTTC. Translated, it gives CASSPGTSGGAVNEQFF.